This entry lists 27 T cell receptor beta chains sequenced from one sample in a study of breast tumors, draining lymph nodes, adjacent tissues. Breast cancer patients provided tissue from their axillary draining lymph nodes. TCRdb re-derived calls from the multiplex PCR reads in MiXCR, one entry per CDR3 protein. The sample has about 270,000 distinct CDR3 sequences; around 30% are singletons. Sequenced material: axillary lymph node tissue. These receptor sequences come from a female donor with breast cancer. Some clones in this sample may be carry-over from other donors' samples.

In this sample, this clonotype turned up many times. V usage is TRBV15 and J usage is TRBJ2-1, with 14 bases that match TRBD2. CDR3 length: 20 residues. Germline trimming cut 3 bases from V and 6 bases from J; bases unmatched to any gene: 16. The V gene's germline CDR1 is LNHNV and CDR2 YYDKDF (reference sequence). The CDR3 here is CATSRTSGRAFAMVVNEQFF. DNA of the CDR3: TGTGCCACCAGCAGGACTAGCGGGAGGGCCTTCGCGATGGTGGTCAATGAGCAGTTCTTC.

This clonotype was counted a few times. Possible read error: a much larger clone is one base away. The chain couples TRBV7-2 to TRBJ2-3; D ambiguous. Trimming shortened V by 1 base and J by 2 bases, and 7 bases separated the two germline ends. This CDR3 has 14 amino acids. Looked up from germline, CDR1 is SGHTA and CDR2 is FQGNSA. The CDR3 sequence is CASSLGVSTDTQYF. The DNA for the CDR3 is TGTGCCAGCAGCTTAGGTGTATCCACAGATACGCAGTATTTT.

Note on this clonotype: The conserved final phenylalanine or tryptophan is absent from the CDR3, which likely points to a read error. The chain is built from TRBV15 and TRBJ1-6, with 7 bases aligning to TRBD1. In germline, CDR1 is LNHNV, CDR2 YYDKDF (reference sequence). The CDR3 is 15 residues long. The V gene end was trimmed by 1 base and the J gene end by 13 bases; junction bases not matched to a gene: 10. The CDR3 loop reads CATSRVGTAASPLHS. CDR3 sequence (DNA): TGTGCCACCAGCAGAGTCGGGACAGCGGCTTCCCCCCTCCACTCT.

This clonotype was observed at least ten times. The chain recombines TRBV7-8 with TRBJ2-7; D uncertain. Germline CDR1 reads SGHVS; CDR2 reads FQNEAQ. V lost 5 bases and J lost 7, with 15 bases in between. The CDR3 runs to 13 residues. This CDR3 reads CASSPPAVREQYF. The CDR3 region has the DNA TGTGCCAGCAGCCCGCCGGCCGTCCGGGAGCAGTACTTC.

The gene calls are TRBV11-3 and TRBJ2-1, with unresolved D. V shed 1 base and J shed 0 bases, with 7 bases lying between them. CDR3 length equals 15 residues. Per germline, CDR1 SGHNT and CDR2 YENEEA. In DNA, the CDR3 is TGTGCCAGCAGCTTAGGTCCGCGCTCCTACAATGAGCAGTTCTTC. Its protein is CASSLGPRSYNEQFF.

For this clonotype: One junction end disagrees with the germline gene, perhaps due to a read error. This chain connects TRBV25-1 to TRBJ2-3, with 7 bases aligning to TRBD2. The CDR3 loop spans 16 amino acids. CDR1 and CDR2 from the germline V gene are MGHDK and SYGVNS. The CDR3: CATSESLAGVSGTQYF. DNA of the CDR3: TGTGCCACCAGTGAATCGCTGGCGGGAGTTTCAGGTACGCAGTATTTT.

CDR3 region: CASSSSGEGTRTTGELFF. In nucleotides, the CDR3 is TGTGCCAGCAGCTCAAGTGGGGAAGGAACCCGCACCACCGGGGAGCTGTTTTTT. V is TRBV11-3 and J is TRBJ2-2; unclear D gene. This CDR3 is 18 amino acids long. Trimming removed 4 bases from V and 4 bases from J, with 22 bases in between. Per the germline V gene, CDR1 is SGHNT and CDR2 is YENEEA.

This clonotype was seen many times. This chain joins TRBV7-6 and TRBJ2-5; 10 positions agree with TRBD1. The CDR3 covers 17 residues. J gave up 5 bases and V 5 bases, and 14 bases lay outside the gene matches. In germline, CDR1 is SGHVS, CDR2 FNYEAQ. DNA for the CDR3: TGTGCCAGCAGCCAATTTGGACAGGGGGTTCGAGGGGAGACCCAGTACTTC. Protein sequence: CASSQFGQGVRGETQYF.

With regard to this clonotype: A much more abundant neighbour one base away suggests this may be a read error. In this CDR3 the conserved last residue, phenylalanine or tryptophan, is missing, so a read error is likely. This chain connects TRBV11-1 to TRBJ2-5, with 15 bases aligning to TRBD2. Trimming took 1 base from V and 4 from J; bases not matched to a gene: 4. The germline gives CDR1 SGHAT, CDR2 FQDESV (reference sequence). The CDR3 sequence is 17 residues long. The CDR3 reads CASSLGTSGRATETQYL. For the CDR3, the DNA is TGTGCCAGCAGCTTAGGGACTAGCGGGAGGGCCACAGAGACCCAGTACCTC.

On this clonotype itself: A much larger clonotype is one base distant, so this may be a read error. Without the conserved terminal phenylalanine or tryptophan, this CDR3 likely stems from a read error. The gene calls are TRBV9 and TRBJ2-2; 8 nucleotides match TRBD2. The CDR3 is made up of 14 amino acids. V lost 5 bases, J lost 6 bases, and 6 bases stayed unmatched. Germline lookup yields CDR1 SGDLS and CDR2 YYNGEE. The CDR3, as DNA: TGTGCCAGCAGAGAAGCGGGAGTCGCCGGGGAGCTGTTTTCT. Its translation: CASREAGVAGELFS.

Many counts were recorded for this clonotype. The CDR3 is CSASGYGYTF. In nucleotides, the CDR3 is TGCAGTGCTAGCGGCTATGGCTACACCTTC. The V gene is TRBV20-1, the J gene TRBJ1-2; D gene ambiguous. CDR1 and CDR2 (germline): DFQATT, SNEGSKA (reference sequence). The ends were cut back, 3 bases at V and 4 bases at J, with 3 bases in the middle. CDR3 size: 10 residues.

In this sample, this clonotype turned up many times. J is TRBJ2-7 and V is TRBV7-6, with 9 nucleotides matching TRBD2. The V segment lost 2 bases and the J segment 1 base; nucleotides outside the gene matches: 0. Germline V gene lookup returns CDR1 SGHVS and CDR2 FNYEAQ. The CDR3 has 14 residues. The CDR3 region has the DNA TGTGCCAGCAGCTTACTAGCGGGGTCCTACGAGCAGTACTTC. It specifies CASSLLAGSYEQYF.

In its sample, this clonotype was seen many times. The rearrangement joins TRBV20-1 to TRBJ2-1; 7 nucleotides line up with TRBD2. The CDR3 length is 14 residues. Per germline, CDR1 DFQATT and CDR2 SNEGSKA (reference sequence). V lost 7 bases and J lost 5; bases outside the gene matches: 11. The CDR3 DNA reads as TGCAGTGACCTTGGGGCGGGAGTTGACAATGAGCAGTTCTTC. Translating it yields CSDLGAGVDNEQFF.

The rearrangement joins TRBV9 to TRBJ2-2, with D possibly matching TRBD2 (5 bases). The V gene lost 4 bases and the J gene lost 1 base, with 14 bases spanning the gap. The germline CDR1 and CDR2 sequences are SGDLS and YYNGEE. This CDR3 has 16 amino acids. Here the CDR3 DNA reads TGTGCCAGCAGCCCATGGGGTGGGAGGAACACCGGGGAGCTGTTTTTT. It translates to CASSPWGGRNTGELFF.

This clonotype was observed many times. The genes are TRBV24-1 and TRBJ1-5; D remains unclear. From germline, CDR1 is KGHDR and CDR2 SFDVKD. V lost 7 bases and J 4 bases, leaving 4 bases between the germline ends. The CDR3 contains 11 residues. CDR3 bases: TGTGCCACCAGGGGGAATCAGCCCCAGCATTTT. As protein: CATRGNQPQHF.

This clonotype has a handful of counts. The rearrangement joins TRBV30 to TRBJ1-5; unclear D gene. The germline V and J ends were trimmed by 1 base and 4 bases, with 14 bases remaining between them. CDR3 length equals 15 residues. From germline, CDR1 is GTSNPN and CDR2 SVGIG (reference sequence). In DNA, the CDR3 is TGTGCCTGGAGTGGAGACGGACTAAAGAATCAGCCCCAGCATTTT. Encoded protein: CAWSGDGLKNQPQHF.

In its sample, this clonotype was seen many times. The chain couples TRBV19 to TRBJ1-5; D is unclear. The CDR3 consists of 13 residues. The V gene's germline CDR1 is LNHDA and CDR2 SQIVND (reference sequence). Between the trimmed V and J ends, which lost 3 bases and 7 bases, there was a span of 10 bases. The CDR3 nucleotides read TGTGCCAGTAGTATCGAAGAAGGGCAGCCCCAGCATTTT. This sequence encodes CASSIEEGQPQHF.

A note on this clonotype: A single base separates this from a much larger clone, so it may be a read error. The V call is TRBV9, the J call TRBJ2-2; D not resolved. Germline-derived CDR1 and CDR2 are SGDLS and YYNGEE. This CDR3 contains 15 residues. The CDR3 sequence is CASEEGGANAGELFF. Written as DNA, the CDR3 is TGTGCCAGCGAAGAAGGCGGAGCGAACGCCGGGGAGCTGTTTTTT.

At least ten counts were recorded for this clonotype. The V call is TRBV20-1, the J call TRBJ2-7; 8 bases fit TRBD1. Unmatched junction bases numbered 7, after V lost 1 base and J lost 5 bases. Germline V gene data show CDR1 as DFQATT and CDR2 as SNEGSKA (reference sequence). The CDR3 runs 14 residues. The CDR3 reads CSARARTGFDEQYF. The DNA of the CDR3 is TGCAGTGCTAGAGCCAGGACAGGGTTCGACGAGCAGTACTTC.

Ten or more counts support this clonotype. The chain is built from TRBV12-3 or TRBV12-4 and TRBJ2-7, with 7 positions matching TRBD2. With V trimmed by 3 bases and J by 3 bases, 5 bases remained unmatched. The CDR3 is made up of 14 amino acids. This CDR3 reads CASSLGGSFYEQYF. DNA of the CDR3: TGTGCCAGCAGTTTGGGCGGGAGTTTCTACGAGCAGTACTTC.

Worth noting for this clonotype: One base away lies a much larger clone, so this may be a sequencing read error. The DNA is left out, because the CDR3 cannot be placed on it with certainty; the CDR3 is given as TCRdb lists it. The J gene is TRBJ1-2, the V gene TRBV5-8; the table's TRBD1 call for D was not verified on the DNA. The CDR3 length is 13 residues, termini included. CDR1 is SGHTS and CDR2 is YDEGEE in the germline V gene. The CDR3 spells CVSSWGSGTVNTF.

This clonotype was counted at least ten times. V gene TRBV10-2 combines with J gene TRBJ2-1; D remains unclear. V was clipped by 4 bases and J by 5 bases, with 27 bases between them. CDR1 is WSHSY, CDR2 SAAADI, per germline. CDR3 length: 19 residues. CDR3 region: CASSGSSPDPQIRNNEQFF. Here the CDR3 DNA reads TGCGCCAGCAGTGGTTCCTCCCCGGACCCCCAGATACGAAACAATGAGCAGTTCTTC.

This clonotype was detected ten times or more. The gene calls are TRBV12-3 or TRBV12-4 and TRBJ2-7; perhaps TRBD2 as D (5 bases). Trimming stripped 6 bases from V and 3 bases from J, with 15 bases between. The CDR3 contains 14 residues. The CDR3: CASSRQDFVYEQYF. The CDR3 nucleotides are TGTGCCAGCAGCCGGCAGGACTTTGTCTACGAGCAGTACTTC.

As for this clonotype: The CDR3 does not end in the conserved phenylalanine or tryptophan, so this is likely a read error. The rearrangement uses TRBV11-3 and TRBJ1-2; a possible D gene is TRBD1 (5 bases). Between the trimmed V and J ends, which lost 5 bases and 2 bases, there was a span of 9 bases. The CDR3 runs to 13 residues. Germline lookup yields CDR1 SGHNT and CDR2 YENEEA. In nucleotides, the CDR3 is TGTGCCAGCAGCCTCAGGGCAAACTATGGCTACACCTCT. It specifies CASSLRANYGYTS.

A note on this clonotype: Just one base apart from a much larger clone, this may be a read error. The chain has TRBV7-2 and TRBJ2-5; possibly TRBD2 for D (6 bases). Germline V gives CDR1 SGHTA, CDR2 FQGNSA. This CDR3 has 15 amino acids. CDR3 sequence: CASSLGGRVQETQHF. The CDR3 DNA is TGTGCCAGCAGCTTGGGGGGAAGGGTCCAAGAGACCCAGCACTTC.

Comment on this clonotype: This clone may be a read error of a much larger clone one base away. The CDR3 reads CASSLDWAQYF. The CDR3 DNA reads TGTGCCAGCAGCTTGGATTGGGCGCAGTACTTC. The chain is built from TRBV5-6 and TRBJ2-7; D gene unclear. Germline CDR1 and CDR2: SGHDT and YYEEEE. The CDR3 is 11 residues long. V lost 0 bases and J lost 9, with 7 bases in between.

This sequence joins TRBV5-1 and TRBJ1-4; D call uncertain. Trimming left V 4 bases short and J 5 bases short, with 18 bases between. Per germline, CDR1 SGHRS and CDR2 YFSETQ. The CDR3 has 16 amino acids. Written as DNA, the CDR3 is TGCGCCAGCAGCGTGACTAGAGTACCAATAAATGAAAAACTGTTTTTT. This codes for CASSVTRVPINEKLFF.